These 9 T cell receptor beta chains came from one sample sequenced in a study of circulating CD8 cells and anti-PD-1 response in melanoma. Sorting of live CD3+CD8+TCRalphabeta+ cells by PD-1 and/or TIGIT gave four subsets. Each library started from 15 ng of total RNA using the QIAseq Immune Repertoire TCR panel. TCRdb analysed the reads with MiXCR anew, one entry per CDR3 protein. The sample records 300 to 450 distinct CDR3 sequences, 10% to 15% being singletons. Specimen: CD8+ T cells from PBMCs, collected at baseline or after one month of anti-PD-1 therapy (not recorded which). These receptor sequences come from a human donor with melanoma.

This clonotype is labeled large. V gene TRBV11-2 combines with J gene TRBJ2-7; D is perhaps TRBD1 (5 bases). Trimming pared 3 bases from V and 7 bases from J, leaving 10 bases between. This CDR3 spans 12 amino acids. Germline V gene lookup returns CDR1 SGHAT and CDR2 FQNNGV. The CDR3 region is CASSFQGWEQYF. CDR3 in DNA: TGTGCCAGCAGCTTCCAGGGTTGGGAGCAGTACTTC.

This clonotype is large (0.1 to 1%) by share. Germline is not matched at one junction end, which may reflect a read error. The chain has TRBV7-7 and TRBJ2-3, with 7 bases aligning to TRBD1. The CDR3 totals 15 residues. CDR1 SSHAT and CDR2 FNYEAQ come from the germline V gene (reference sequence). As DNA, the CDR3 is TGTGCTAGCAGCCTCCGGGACAGTCCCACAGATACGCAGTATTTT. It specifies CASSLRDSPTDTQYF. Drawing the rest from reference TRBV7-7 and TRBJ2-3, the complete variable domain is GAGVSQSPRYKVTKRGQDVTLRCDPISSHATLYWYQQALGQGPEFLTYFNYEAQPDKSGLPSDRFSAERPEGSISTLTIQRTEQRDSAMYRCASSLRDSPTDTQYFGPGTRLTVL.

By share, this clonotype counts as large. For the CDR3, the DNA is TGTGCCAGCAGCACAGCGGCTAGCGGGGGGGGCTCCTCCTACGAGCAGTACTTC. It is translated as CASSTAASGGGSSYEQYF. The chain joins TRBV21-1 to TRBJ2-7; the table's D call TRBD2 went unverified against the DNA. TRBV21-1 is labeled a pseudogene. CDR3 length equals 18 residues.

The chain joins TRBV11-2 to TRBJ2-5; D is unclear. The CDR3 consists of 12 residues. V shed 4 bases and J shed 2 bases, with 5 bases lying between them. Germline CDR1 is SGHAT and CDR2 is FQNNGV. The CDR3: CASSYIQETQYF. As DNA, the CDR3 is TGTGCCAGCAGCTATATACAAGAGACCCAGTACTTC.

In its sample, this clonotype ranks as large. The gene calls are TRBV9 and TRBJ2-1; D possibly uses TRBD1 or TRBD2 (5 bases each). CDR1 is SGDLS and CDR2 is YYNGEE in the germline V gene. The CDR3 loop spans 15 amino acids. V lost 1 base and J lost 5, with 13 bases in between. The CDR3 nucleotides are TGTGCCAGCAGCGTATGGGGGAGCATAGACAATGAGCAGTTCTTC. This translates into CASSVWGSIDNEQFF.

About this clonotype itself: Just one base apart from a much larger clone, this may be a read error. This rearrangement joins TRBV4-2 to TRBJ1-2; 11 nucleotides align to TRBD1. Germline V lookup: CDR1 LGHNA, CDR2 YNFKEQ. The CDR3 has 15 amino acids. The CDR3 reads CASSPTGQGAVGCTF. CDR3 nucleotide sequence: TGTGCCAGCAGCCCCACCGGACAGGGGGCGGTGGGCTGCACCTTC.

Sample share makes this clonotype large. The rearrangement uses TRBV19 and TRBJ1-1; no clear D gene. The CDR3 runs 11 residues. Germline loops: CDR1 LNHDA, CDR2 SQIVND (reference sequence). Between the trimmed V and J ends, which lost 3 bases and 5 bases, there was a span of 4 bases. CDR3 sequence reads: CASSIMTEAFF. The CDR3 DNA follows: TGTGCCAGTAGTATTATGACTGAAGCTTTCTTT.

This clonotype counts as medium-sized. CDR3 amino acids: CASSQQPRAYEQYF. The CDR3 DNA reads as TGCGCCAGCAGCCAACAACCGAGGGCCTACGAGCAGTACTTC. The V call is TRBV4-3, the J call TRBJ2-7, with D possibly TRBD2 on 5 matching bases. V was pared by 2 bases and J by 2 bases, with 10 bases between. The CDR3 totals 14 residues. Germline lookup yields CDR1 LGHNA and CDR2 YSLEER.

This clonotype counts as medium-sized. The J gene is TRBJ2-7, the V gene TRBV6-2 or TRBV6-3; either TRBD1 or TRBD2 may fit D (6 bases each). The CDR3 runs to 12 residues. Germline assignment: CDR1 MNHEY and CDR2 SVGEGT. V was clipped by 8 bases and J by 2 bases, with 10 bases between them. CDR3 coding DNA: TGTGCCAGCGGCGGGACACCCTACGAGCAGTACTTC. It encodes CASGGTPYEQYF.